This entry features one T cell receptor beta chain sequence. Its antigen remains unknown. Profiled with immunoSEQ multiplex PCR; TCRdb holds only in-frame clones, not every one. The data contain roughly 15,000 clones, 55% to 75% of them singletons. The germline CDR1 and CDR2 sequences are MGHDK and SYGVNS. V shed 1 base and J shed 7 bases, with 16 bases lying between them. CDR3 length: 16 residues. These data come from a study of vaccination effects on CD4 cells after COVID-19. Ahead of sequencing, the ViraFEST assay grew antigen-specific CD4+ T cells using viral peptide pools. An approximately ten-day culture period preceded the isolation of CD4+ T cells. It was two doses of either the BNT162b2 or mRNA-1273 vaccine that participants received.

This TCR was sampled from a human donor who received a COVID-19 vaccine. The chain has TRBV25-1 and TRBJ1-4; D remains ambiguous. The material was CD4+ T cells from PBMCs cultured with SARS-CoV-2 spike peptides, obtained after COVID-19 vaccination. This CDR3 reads CASSESRSGGSEKLFF. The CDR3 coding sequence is TGTGCCAGCAGTGAATCAAGATCCGGAGGTTCTGAAAAACTGTTTTTT.